The source of this T cell receptor (beta chain) is a study of T cell changes during pregnancy in multiple sclerosis. Using immunoSEQ multiplex PCR, the repertoire was profiled, and TCRdb retains in-frame clones only, with some absent. This sample has 61,000 or so clones, with approximately 92% found just once. The germline V gene has CDR1 LNHDA and CDR2 SQIVND (reference sequence). The CDR3 contains 13 residues. After removal of 5 bases from V and 4 bases from J, the junction contained 4 bases not matched to a gene. This chain joins TRBV19 and TRBJ1-1, with 7 positions matching TRBD1. The receptor's source is a female donor with multiple sclerosis, enrolled in a pregnancy study. Material: CD4+ T cells from peripheral blood mononuclear cells, obtained before pregnancy. The CDR3 DNA sequence: TGTGCCAGTAGTCCCACAGGGGTCACTGAAGCTTTCTTT. Translation gives CASSPTGVTEAFF.